The clone carrying this T cell receptor (beta chain) was seen a handful of times. Its antigen remains unidentified. TCRdb independently ran MiXCR on the RT-PCR reads; one entry per CDR3 protein. The sample carries 600,000 to 700,000 distinct CDR3 sequences, around 15% recorded once. V shed 5 bases, J shed 4 bases, and the junction held 18 bases outside the gene matches. Germline V lookup: CDR1 LNHNV, CDR2 YYDKDF (reference sequence). CDR3 length: 18 residues. These data come from a study of response to subunit inactivated influenza vaccine. Regarding the study as a whole: The study's authors posited that every seasonal influenza vaccination enlists few new T cells.

The sequence derives from a man aged 50-59 years who received an inactivated influenza vaccine. This chain links TRBV15 with TRBJ2-3, with 7 bases identical to TRBD2. The source material was PBMCs from blood, sampled 14 to 15 days before vaccination. The CDR3: CATSLHRGGGGISDTQYF. The CDR3 coding sequence is TGTGCCACCAGCCTCCACCGGGGTGGCGGGGGTATTTCAGATACGCAGTATTTT.